The sequence of this T cell receptor beta chain was determined in a study of blood T cells in healthy people across ages. The CDR3 loop spans 14 amino acids. Germline CDR1 LGHNA, CDR2 YNFKEQ. Trimming took off 1 base at V and 1 base at J, with 5 bases between the two ends. This clonotype has just one count. A second PCR of 7 to 11 cycles used a sample-barcoded 5' primer and a J-beta primer mix. One entry per CDR3 protein results from TCRdb running MiXCR on the 5' RACE reads. The profile shows about 1.6 million distinct CDR3 sequences, roughly a third of them singletons. The receptor was derived from a woman aged 25-40 years in good health. The rearrangement uses TRBV4-2 and TRBJ1-5; D is undetermined. The source material was blood. The CDR3 is CASSQAQSNQPQHF. CDR3 coding DNA: TGTGCCAGCAGCCAAGCACAAAGCAATCAGCCCCAGCATTTT.